The source of this TCR beta chain is a study of shared clonotypes between healthy human individuals. As to this clone: No antigen is known for it.

General observations from the study: Clonotype sharing across donors was expected to vary with sequencing depth. Approximately 5% was the fraction of naive CD4 clonotypes found shared across a few donors.

This CDR3 is built from 14 residues. Trimming removed 6 bases from V and 1 base from J; junction bases left unmatched: 5. Per germline, CDR1 SNHLY and CDR2 FYNNEI. Selected positively for CCR7 and CD45RO-negative, naive CD8 cells excluded terminally differentiated effector memory CD45RA+ cells. Sequencing was performed with immunoSEQ multiplex PCR; in TCRdb, only in-frame clones are kept and a portion is missing. The data contain about 580,000 clones, roughly 98% of them singletons. This chain connects TRBV2 to TRBJ1-2; 7 nucleotides match TRBD1. The sequencing input was naive CD8+ T cells sorted from blood. The receptor was derived from a man aged 25 to 40 in good health. The chain's CDR3 is CASSEGQLNYGYTF. The CDR3 coding sequence is TGTGCCAGCAGCGAGGGACAGCTTAACTATGGCTACACCTTC.